A single sample is the source of the 23 T cell receptor beta chains below, sequenced in a study of blood T cell repertoires in COVID-19. The repertoire was sequenced with immunoSEQ multiplex PCR; TCRdb's copy has only in-frame clones and lacks some. The table has about 310,000 clones, 87% seen once. The sample was peripheral blood. Receptors were obtained from a man aged 50 to 60 with active or convalescent COVID-19.

The genes are TRBV5-6 and TRBJ2-7; D is undetermined. The germline V and J ends were trimmed by 2 bases and 2 bases, with 5 bases remaining between them. The length of the CDR3 is 12 residues. Germline V CDR1 and CDR2: SGHDT, YYEEEE. DNA for the CDR3: TGTGCCAGCAGCTTTTATACCTACGAGCAGTACTTC. The encoded protein is CASSFYTYEQYF.

The chain combines TRBV18 with TRBJ1-4; 10 bases line up with TRBD1. The ends lost 2 bases at V and 7 bases at J; junction bases unmatched: 4. Germline V gene lookup returns CDR1 KGHSH and CDR2 LQKENI. This CDR3 spans 15 amino acids. The CDR3 loop reads CASSPGTGVGEKLFF. CDR3 nucleotides: TGTGCCAGCTCACCAGGGACAGGGGTTGGTGAAAAACTGTTTTTT.

This chain joins TRBV2 and TRBJ2-7, with D possibly being TRBD2 (5 bases). Germline V lookup: CDR1 SNHLY, CDR2 FYNNEI. The ends were cut back, 7 bases at V and 11 bases at J, with 21 bases in the middle. This CDR3 is built from 13 residues. CDR3 coding DNA: TGTGCCAGCACCGAGAATCAGGCTACGAGGGAGTACTTC. Protein: CASTENQATREYF.

This chain joins TRBV15 and TRBJ1-5, with TRBD1 identical over 9 bases. Germline V CDR1 and CDR2: LNHNV, YYDKDF (reference sequence). J lost 5 bases, V lost 1 base, and 3 bases had no gene match. The CDR3 totals 15 residues. CDR3 in DNA: TGTGCCACCAGCAGAGCGACAGGGGGGGATCAGCCCCAGCATTTT. This encodes CATSRATGGDQPQHF.

A word on this clone: This same CDR3 is encoded by further DNA sequences in the sample. The chain couples TRBV5-1 to TRBJ2-2; TRBD1 is a possible D gene (6 bases). V was pared by 0 bases and J by 2 bases, with 8 bases between. CDR1 and CDR2 (germline): SGHRS, YFSETQ. This CDR3 is 15 amino acids long. CDR3 in amino acids: CASSLAGANTGELFF. The CDR3 bases are TGCGCCAGCAGCTTGGCAGGGGCTAACACCGGGGAGCTGTTTTTT.

V usage is TRBV27 and J usage is TRBJ2-1; D unresolved. The V gene lost 2 bases and the J gene lost 4 bases, with 12 bases spanning the gap. Germline values: CDR1 MNHEY, CDR2 SMNVEV (reference sequence). CDR3 length: 15 residues. The CDR3 DNA sequence: TGTGCCAGCAGTTTAGAGCCGACACTTTACAATGAGCAGTTCTTC. This codes for CASSLEPTLYNEQFF.

This clone was counted a few times. The J gene is TRBJ2-7, the V gene TRBV3-1 (or the pseudogene TRBV3-2); D gene ambiguous. Germline V CDR1 and CDR2: LGHDT, YNNKEL (reference sequence). Trimming cost V 4 bases and J 6 bases, with 19 bases left between them. This CDR3 spans 15 amino acids. The CDR3 loop reads CASSRTLVDESEQYF. Written as DNA, the CDR3 is TGTGCCAGCAGCCGTACGTTGGTAGATGAGTCCGAGCAGTACTTC.

This clone was counted only a few times. The sample has other DNA sequences that encode this CDR3 too. CDR3 residues: CASRGTGSYEQYF. The DNA for the CDR3 is TGTGCCAGCAGGGGGACAGGTTCCTACGAGCAGTACTTC. The chain employs TRBV2 and TRBJ2-7, with TRBD1 matching over 8 bases. CDR3 length equals 13 residues. Germline assignment: CDR1 SNHLY and CDR2 FYNNEI. After removal of 6 bases from V and 1 base from J, the junction contained 2 bases not matched to a gene.

The chain links TRBV9 to TRBJ1-2, with 9 positions matching TRBD1. This CDR3 spans 18 amino acids. The germline V gene encodes CDR1 SGDLS and CDR2 YYNGEE. The ends lost 4 bases at V and 2 bases at J; junction bases unmatched: 15. Here the CDR3 reads CASSPSALGTGPNYGYTF. For the CDR3, the DNA is TGTGCCAGCAGCCCTTCAGCCCTCGGGACAGGGCCAAACTATGGCTACACCTTC.

V gene TRBV28 combines with J gene TRBJ2-2; 7 nucleotides match TRBD1. Looked up from germline, CDR1 is MDHEN and CDR2 is SYDVKM. The CDR3 runs to 15 residues. The V segment lost 8 bases and the J segment 0 bases; nucleotides outside the gene matches: 6. The CDR3 DNA follows: TGTGCCAGCCGTTCCGGACAGGCGAACACCGGGGAGCTGTTTTTT. Protein product: CASRSGQANTGELFF. Full variable domain (rest looked up from reference TRBV28 and TRBJ2-2): DVKVTQSSRYLVKRTGEKVFLECVQDMDHENMFWYRQDPGLGLRLIYFSYDVKMKEKGDIPEGYSVSREKKERFSLILESASTNQTSMYLCASRSGQANTGELFFGEGSRLTVL.

CDR3 sequence reads: CASSLIGVWGYTF. In DNA form, the CDR3 reads TGTGCCAGCAGCTTGATAGGGGTCTGGGGCTACACCTTC. The genes are TRBV5-4 and TRBJ1-2, with D possibly matching TRBD1 (5 bases). Trimming stripped 1 base from V and 8 bases from J, with 12 bases between. This CDR3 has 13 residues. Germline V gene data show CDR1 as SGHNT and CDR2 as YYREEE (reference sequence).

The rearrangement joins TRBV5-1 to TRBJ1-6, with 10 bases identical to TRBD1. CDR1 and CDR2 from the germline V gene are SGHRS and YFSETQ. The CDR3 is 16 amino acids. The trim removed 4 bases at V and 10 bases at J, leaving 11 bases unmatched. The CDR3: CASSLKTGGLDSPLHF. CDR3 nucleotides: TGCGCCAGCAGCCTAAAGACAGGGGGCTTGGACTCACCCCTCCACTTT.

This chain joins TRBV5-1 and TRBJ2-7; 11 positions agree with TRBD2. The CDR3 length is 16 residues. Germline V gives CDR1 SGHRS, CDR2 YFSETQ. The junction had 8 bases not matched to a gene; V was cut back by 4 bases and J by 2 bases. CDR3 bases: TGCGCCAGCAGCCCACTGACTAGCGGGGCTACCTACGAGCAGTACTTC. Translated: CASSPLTSGATYEQYF.

As concerns this clone: This specimen includes other DNA sequences encoding the same CDR3. This chain links TRBV5-1 with TRBJ1-4; D is uncertain. Germline V gene sequence: CDR1 SGHRS, CDR2 YFSETQ. CDR3 size: 14 residues. Trimming stripped 0 bases from V and 8 bases from J, with 11 bases between. In nucleotides, the CDR3 is TGCGCCAGCAGCTTGGGAGACCGAGGGGAAAAACTGTTTTTT. It codes for CASSLGDRGEKLFF.

The chain couples TRBV19 to TRBJ1-2, with D possibly being TRBD1 (5 bases). Per germline, CDR1 LNHDA and CDR2 SQIVND (reference sequence). The V end was cut by 9 bases, the J end by 2 bases, with 7 bases between. This CDR3 region has 11 residues. As DNA, the CDR3 is TGTGCCAGCCAGGGAAACTATGGCTACACCTTC. Translated: CASQGNYGYTF.

As DNA, the CDR3 is TGTGCCAGCAGCTACGGGACAGAAGAGACCCAGTACTTC. It encodes CASSYGTEETQYF. V gene TRBV5-6 combines with J gene TRBJ2-5, with TRBD1 identical over 7 bases. CDR3 length: 13 residues. The V gene's germline CDR1 is SGHDT and CDR2 YYEEEE. V lost 3 bases to trimming and J lost 3 bases; unmatched junction nucleotides: 2.

The genes are TRBV5-1 and TRBJ1-2; perhaps TRBD1 as D (5 bases). V was shortened by 4 bases and J by 8 bases, with 9 bases between the two germline ends. The germline CDR1 and CDR2 sequences are SGHRS and YFSETQ. The CDR3 has 11 amino acids. CDR3 DNA: TGCGCCAGCAGCGAGACAGCGGGCTACACCTTC. Its translation is CASSETAGYTF. The entire variable domain, with the rest obtained from reference TRBV5-1 and TRBJ1-2, is as follows: KAGVTQTPRYLIKTRGQQVTLSCSPISGHRSVSWYQQTPGQGLQFLFEYFSETQRNKGNFPGRFSGRQFSNSRSEMNVSTLELGDSALYLCASSETAGYTFGSGTRLTVV.

As regards this clone: The germline gene is not matched at one end of the junction; a read error may be the cause. J is TRBJ1-6 and V is TRBV2, with D unresolved. The V gene's germline CDR1 is SNHLY and CDR2 FYNNEI. The CDR3 is 14 amino acids. The CDR3 nucleotides are TGTGCCAGCAGTGAAGCGCTTCAGTCCGTAAGATCTTTTTTT. Translating it yields CASSEALQSVRSFF.

The chain has TRBV7-6 and TRBJ2-3; 9 nucleotides align to TRBD2. CDR1 and CDR2 (germline): SGHVS, FNYEAQ. There are 16 residues in the CDR3. The V segment lost 0 bases and the J segment 2 bases; nucleotides outside the gene matches: 3. The CDR3 sequence is CASSLARGGATDTQYF. As DNA, the CDR3 is TGTGCCAGCAGCTTAGCTCGCGGGGGGGCCACAGATACGCAGTATTTT.

The CDR3 region is CASSDRSGSEQYF. The CDR3 DNA reads as TGCGCCAGCAGTGATCGAAGCGGGTCCGAGCAGTACTTC. The chain carries TRBV10-1 and TRBJ2-7; tentatively, D is TRBD2 (6 bases). CDR3 size: 13 residues. The ends were cut back, 3 bases at V and 6 bases at J, with 12 bases in the middle. The germline V gene has CDR1 WNHNN and CDR2 SYGVQD (reference sequence).

In DNA, the CDR3 is TGTGCCAGCAGCCCGATAGCGGGAGGGCAGAACAATGAGCAGTTCTTC. Translating gives CASSPIAGGQNNEQFF. This chain joins TRBV7-7 and TRBJ2-1; 11 nucleotides match TRBD2. CDR3 length equals 16 residues. Germline values: CDR1 SSHAT, CDR2 FNYEAQ (reference sequence). The V and J ends lost 5 bases and 5 bases, in that order; junction bases with no gene match: 8.

The chain recombines TRBV14 with TRBJ2-2; the D gene is possibly TRBD2 (6 bases). CDR1 SGHDN and CDR2 FVKESK come from the germline V gene. The V gene lost 2 bases and the J gene lost 4 bases, with 11 bases spanning the gap. The CDR3 loop spans 15 amino acids. CDR3 coding DNA: TGTGCCAGCAGCCAACTGACGGGGGTCACCGGGGAGCTGTTTTTT. It encodes CASSQLTGVTGELFF.

J is TRBJ1-1 and V is TRBV29-1, with D possibly TRBD1 on 6 matching bases. V dropped 2 bases and J dropped 1 base, with 8 bases sitting between them. The CDR3 extends over 13 amino acids. Germline values: CDR1 SQVTM, CDR2 ANQGSEA. The CDR3 DNA is TGCAGCGTTGAACGGGGGGCGAACACTGAAGCTTTCTTT. This sequence encodes CSVERGANTEAFF.